A selection of T cell receptor beta chains follows, all from one sample in a study of T cells after yellow fever vaccination. TCRdb ran MiXCR on the 5' RACE reads and lists one entry per CDR3 protein. The profile shows approximately 450,000 distinct CDR3 sequences, 18% of them singletons. Material: PBMCs, obtained before the yellow fever booster vaccination. Receptors were obtained from a young man who received the YFV17D yellow fever vaccine. Both conserved end residues are part of each CDR3. Each record gives: V gene, D gene, J gene, clone size, CDR3 DNA, CDR3 protein. D genes are given only for firm matches. The size of a clone is reported for some rows only, either as once, few or many, or as a class for expanded clones.

>TRBV5-1|TRBD2|TRBJ2-3|-
TGCGCCAGCGACGCCGGGTCCCGGGGGGAAGATACGCAGTATTTT
CASDAGSRGEDTQYF
>TRBV9|TRBD1|TRBJ2-7|-
TGTGCCAGCTACAGGGGGGTCCGCTACGAGCAGTACTTC
CASYRGVRYEQYF
>TRBV24-1|TRBD2|TRBJ2-3|few
TGTGCCACCAGTGGGACAAGCGGGGGTGATACGCAGTATTTT
CATSGTSGGDTQYF
>TRBV6-2/TRBV6-3|-|TRBJ1-1|-
TGTGCCAGCAGTTACTGGGGCGATGAAGCTTTCTTT
CASSYWGDEAFF
>TRBV11-2|-|TRBJ2-7|-
TGTGCCAGCAGCGAGGGCTCCGGGGACTACGAGCAGTACTTC
CASSEGSGDYEQYF
>TRBV12-3/TRBV12-4|-|TRBJ2-7|-
TGTGCCAGCAGTTTAGCGCGGGGTGACGAGCAGTACTTC
CASSLARGDEQYF
>TRBV28|-|TRBJ2-4|few
TGTGCCAGCAGTTTTTGGGTGGCCAAAAACATTCAGTACTTC
CASSFWVAKNIQYF
>TRBV5-5|-|TRBJ1-5|-
TGTGCCAGCAGCGCGGAGGTTAGCAATCAGCCCCAGCATTTT
CASSAEVSNQPQHF
>TRBV7-9|TRBD2|TRBJ2-3|-
TGTGCCAGCAGCTCTCTAGCGGGGGCCACCACAGATACGCAGTATTTT
CASSSLAGATTDTQYF
>TRBV20-1|-|TRBJ2-5|many
TGCAGTGCTAGATACCAGGGACAAGAGACCCAGTACTTC
CSARYQGQETQYF
>TRBV7-9|TRBD2|TRBJ2-3|few
TGTGCCAGCAGCCCGGGACTAGCACCATTGGGCGATACGCAGTATTTT
CASSPGLAPLGDTQYF
>TRBV3-1|TRBD1|TRBJ1-4|few
TGTGCCAGCAGTCGGCAGGGGGCGGGAGAAAAACTGTTTTTT
CASSRQGAGEKLFF
>TRBV4-3|-|TRBJ2-4|many
TGCGCCAGCAGCCAAGATGGAAATACAGCCGCTATTCAGTACTTC
CASSQDGNTAAIQYF
>TRBV11-3|-|TRBJ2-2|-
TGTGCCAGCAGCTCCGGCGGTGGGGGCTGGTCCGGGGAGCTGTTTTTT
CASSSGGGGWSGELFF
>TRBV7-2|-|TRBJ1-1|-
TGTGCCAGCAGGCGGTATGTGGACACTGAAGCTTTCTTT
CASRRYVDTEAFF
>TRBV20-1|TRBD2|TRBJ2-3|few
TGCAGTGCTAGCGGGGGGGCCCCCACAGATACGCAGTATTTT
CSASGGAPTDTQYF
>TRBV7-9|-|TRBJ2-1|few
TGTGCCAGCATGACAGGTCCGGTTGATGAGCAGTTCTTC
CASMTGPVDEQFF
>TRBV6-2/TRBV6-3|-|TRBJ1-5|-
TGTGCCAGCCGAGAAGGGGGAGTTGGCAATCAGCCCCAGCATTTT
CASREGGVGNQPQHF
>TRBV7-2|TRBD2|TRBJ2-3|few
TGTGCCAGCAGCCTTAGCGGGGGGTACCCAGATACGCAGTATTTT
CASSLSGGYPDTQYF
>TRBV11-2|-|TRBJ2-4|-
TGTGCCAGCAGCTCAGCAATCCGAACTAGGGGGAACATTCAGTACTTC
CASSSAIRTRGNIQYF
>TRBV24-1|-|TRBJ2-1|few
TGTGCCACCAGTGATTTCCGCTCGGAGGAGCAGTTCTTC
CATSDFRSEEQFF
>TRBV3-1|-|TRBJ1-1|-
TGTGCCAGCAGCCGTATGGGCTTTATGGGGGCGGCGATCACTGAAGCTTTCTTT
CASSRMGFMGAAITEAFF
>TRBV24-1|-|TRBJ2-3|-
TGTGCCACCAGTGATACCCCAGGGGTCGCCTACCATTTT
CATSDTPGVAYHF
>TRBV20-1|-|TRBJ2-7|many
TGCAGTGCTAGAGAGCGCGGCCTCGAGCAGTACTTC
CSARERGLEQYF
>TRBV29-1|-|TRBJ1-3|few
TGCAGCGCTGCGAGCTCTGGAAACACCATATATTTT
CSAASSGNTIYF
>TRBV7-9|TRBD1|TRBJ1-5|-
TGTGCCAGCAGCCCGACGACAGGGCCACATCAGCCCCAGCATTTT
CASSPTTGPHQPQHF
>TRBV20-1|-|TRBJ1-3|few
TGCAGTGCTAGAGATTGGGTGTTGGGAAACACCATATATTTT
CSARDWVLGNTIYF
>TRBV5-5|TRBD2|TRBJ2-3|many
TGTGCCAGCAGCTGGGGACTAGCGGCAGATACGCAGTATTTT
CASSWGLAADTQYF
>TRBV20-1|-|TRBJ2-5|-
TGCAGTGCTAGACCCGGGACTGGCCAAGAGACCCAGTACTTC
CSARPGTGQETQYF
>TRBV2|-|TRBJ2-7|-
TGTGCCAGCAGTGCGGGCAGGGGAACCTACGAGCAGTACTTC
CASSAGRGTYEQYF
>TRBV12-3/TRBV12-4|-|TRBJ2-2|many
TGTGCCAGCAGTTGGGGGCAGGACACCGGGGAGCTGTTTTTT
CASSWGQDTGELFF
>TRBV6-6|-|TRBJ2-3|few
TGTGCCAGCACTTTACCGGGACCCCTCTCGGATACGCAGTATTTT
CASTLPGPLSDTQYF
>TRBV7-8|-|TRBJ2-2|-
TGTGCCAGCAATCCTTCGGGGATGAACACCGGGGAGCTGTTTTTT
CASNPSGMNTGELFF
>TRBV7-6|-|TRBJ2-5|few
TGTGCCAGCAGCTCGAACAAAGGGGAGAAATACCAAGAGACCCAGTACTTC
CASSSNKGEKYQETQYF
>TRBV5-1|-|TRBJ2-1|-
TGCGCCAGCAGCATTCAGGGAGAGGACAATGAGCAGTTCTTC
CASSIQGEDNEQFF
>TRBV7-6|-|TRBJ1-3|-
TGTGCCAGCAGCCGGACGATCTCTGGAAACACCATATATTTT
CASSRTISGNTIYF
>TRBV29-1|-|TRBJ2-5|few
TGCAGCGTTGAATTTTTGTCCACGGCGGCCCAAGAGACCCAGTACTTC
CSVEFLSTAAQETQYF
>TRBV2|TRBD1|TRBJ2-4|-
TGTGCCAGCATGGACAGGGGATGGGCCAAAAACATTCAGTACTTC
CASMDRGWAKNIQYF
>TRBV19|TRBD1|TRBJ1-5|few
TGTGCCAGTAGTATTCGGGCCGGGACAGGGGGTCAGCCCCAGCATTTT
CASSIRAGTGGQPQHF
>TRBV7-6|-|TRBJ2-3|-
TGTGCCAGCAGCTTAGCGGGGGGTTTTCGAGCGGATACGCAGTATTTT
CASSLAGGFRADTQYF
>TRBV4-1|TRBD1|TRBJ2-1|few
TGCGCCAGCAGGCATCCGGGACAGGGCCTCAATGAGCAGTTCTTC
CASRHPGQGLNEQFF
>TRBV5-1|-|TRBJ1-1|-
TGCGCCAGCAGCTTGTACGGGGTAGTGGAAGCTTTCTTT
CASSLYGVVEAFF
>TRBV10-3|-|TRBJ1-2|few
TGTGCCCTACGGGATACAGGGAATAACTATGGCTACACCTTC
CALRDTGNNYGYTF
>TRBV15|-|TRBJ2-1|-
TGTGCCACCAGCAGAGATAGCGTCTCCTACAATGAGCAGTTCTTC
CATSRDSVSYNEQFF
>TRBV27|-|TRBJ1-5|-
TGTGCCAGCAGCACATTCGGGGGGAATCAGCCCCAGCATTTT
CASSTFGGNQPQHF
>TRBV7-3|TRBD1|TRBJ2-3|many
TGTGCCAGCAGCCGACAGGGGCGAAACACAGATACGCAGTATTTT
CASSRQGRNTDTQYF
>TRBV6-6|TRBD1|TRBJ2-4|few
TGTGCCAGCAGCCAGGGGGACAGGCAAAACATTCAGTACTTC
CASSQGDRQNIQYF
>TRBV5-1|-|TRBJ1-3|-
TGCGCCAGCAGCGTTGGGACCCCAGGGTACGGAAACACCATATATTTT
CASSVGTPGYGNTIYF
>TRBV24-1|-|TRBJ2-3|few
TGTGCCACCAGTAGCTTTCCGTATAGCACAGATACGCAGTATTTT
CATSSFPYSTDTQYF
>TRBV20-1|-|TRBJ2-3|-
TGCAGTGCTGGGAAACAGGGCCTGGCTTCGGATACGCAGTATTTT
CSAGKQGLASDTQYF
>TRBV20-1|TRBD2|TRBJ2-5|-
TGCAGTGCCACGGGACTAGCGGGGGGTCAAGAGACCCAGTACTTC
CSATGLAGGQETQYF
>TRBV6-6|-|TRBJ1-5|-
TGTGCCAGCAGTCAAGCGGGGGTTCAGCCCCAGCATTTT
CASSQAGVQPQHF
>TRBV7-2|-|TRBJ2-3|few
TGTGCCAGCAGCTCTGGATCCAGGGGAGATACGCAGTATTTT
CASSSGSRGDTQYF
>TRBV3-1|-|TRBJ2-3|-
TGTGCCAGCAGCCAAGGGATCTCAGGGTCCGGAAATACGCAGTATTTT
CASSQGISGSGNTQYF
>TRBV5-1|-|TRBJ2-3|-
TGCGCCAGCAGCTTTTCTATTGGTACGCAGTATTTT
CASSFSIGTQYF
>TRBV10-3|-|TRBJ2-7|-
TGTGCCATCAGGGCAGGTGAGGACGAGCAGTACTTC
CAIRAGEDEQYF
>TRBV28|-|TRBJ1-2|-
TGTGCCAGCAGTCGAAACAGGGTCCATGGCTACACCTTC
CASSRNRVHGYTF
>TRBV7-2|TRBD1|TRBJ1-6|few
TGTGCCAGCAGCGTCGGGACAGGGGGCTTCTATAATTCACCCCTCCACTTT
CASSVGTGGFYNSPLHF
>TRBV7-3|-|TRBJ2-3|few
TGTGCCAGCAGCCCGTATATCACAGATACGCAGTATTTT
CASSPYITDTQYF